Reported below is one T cell receptor beta chain. Its recognized antigen is unknown. Base-call qualities are not available, and no considerably larger clone is one nucleotide away. The library relied on the immunoSEQ multiplex PCR assay. The multiplex PCR relied on a mix of 60 forward primers for TCR Vbeta segments and 13 reverse primers for TCR Jbeta segments. The CDR3 region of rearranged TCR beta genes was amplified from genomic DNA with a multiplex PCR assay. Amplified TCR beta libraries were sequenced as 87-base-pair reads on the Illumina HiSeq System. The authors processed their data as follows. A later analysis counted about 76 million unique TCR beta chains across the 666 repertoires, and roughly 10 million of these chains were shared by at least two donors. To remove PCR and sequencing errors, raw reads were error-corrected and collapsed into unique sequences using a nearest-neighbor algorithm that merged closely related sequences. V, D and J gene segments were assigned by aligning CDR3 sequences to IMGT reference sequences. Each retained sequence needed at least a six-nucleotide match to both a V gene segment and a J gene segment. A rearrangement was called productive if the CDR3 had no stop codons and remained in frame with V and J, and every other rearrangement was called non-productive. CDR3 was defined by IMGT convention, running from the second conserved V-encoded cysteine to the conserved J-encoded phenylalanine. The earlier analysis of approximately 590 of the donors excluded any sequence lacking an unambiguous match to a single V gene segment. In an earlier analysis of about 590 of the donors, a V segment was called functional when productive rearrangements were above 56.7%, and segregating when the standard deviation between donors exceeded 5%. To diagnose cytomegalovirus status from the catalog of TCR beta chain sequences, a statistical classification framework was built. A later analysis assigned V and J genes by comparing TCR nucleotide sequences with IMGT/GENE-DB human TR gene sequences. The TCRdist pipeline was used in a later analysis to assign CDR3 sequences and most-parsimonious VDJ recombination scenarios. In a later analysis, every TCR beta chain was defined by the combination of its CDR3 amino acid sequence and its V-gene family, and reads without a unique V-gene family were dropped. To address suspected cross-contamination and a sequencing artifact, a later analysis removed a few hundred highly shared, low-generation-probability nucleotide sequences. A later analysis calculated a clonal expansion index for each public chain from normalized within-repertoire ranks of inferred template counts. In a later analysis, generation probabilities were computed with a VDJ recombination model fitted to out-of-frame rearrangements, and the resulting probabilities were checked against IGoR. In a later analysis, hypergeometric tests were used to score TCR-TCR, TCR-HLA and TCR-CMV co-occurrence, with a repertoire-size bias correction applied to TCR pairs. False discovery rates were estimated in a later analysis by permuting HLA or CMV assignments 20 times. In a later analysis, co-occurring TCRs were grouped using DBSCAN, with TCRdist sequence similarity added in when clustering inside HLA-allele-positive subsets. Co-occurrence clustering excluded repertoires with fewer than 30,000 or more than 120,000 public chains, plus five with anomalous nucleotide sharing. TCRdb re-hosts the immuneACCESS table, in-frame sequences only. Its copies lack some clones; in the studies checked, an unresolved V gene accounts for under half of them, and the cause for the rest is not known. The V and J calls and clone size come from that table; D and trimming were worked out from the DNA. The sample includes about 160,000 clones, with approximately 70% observed a single time. The ten most abundant clones make up around 7% of the sample.

For CDR1 and CDR2, the germline V gene lists KGHSH and LQKENI. V is reduced by 1 base and J by 2 bases, leaving a spacing of 14 bases between them. Including cysteine and phenylalanine, the CDR3 has 17 amino acids. CDR3 DNA only is kept here, 51 bases in frame from base 1. This entry belongs to a study of cytomegalovirus exposure and HLA in healthy donors (dated by TCRdb to 2015 to 2018). Turning to the overall study: According to an earlier analysis of around 600 of the donors, 150 million to 200 million T cells yielded 117 million unique TCR beta sequences and less than 300 Gb of sequence data. An early release covering around 630 HLA-typed donors comprised about 300 gigabases of sequencing data and 65 million to 100 million unique TCR sequences. Of the 300 to 500 genotyped donors, 65% to 90% were placed in the genetic ancestry cluster associated with self-reported Caucasian donors. The study aimed to test whether cataloging public T cell receptors could reveal signatures of past pathogen exposure. The study profiled the T cell repertoires of fewer than 850 subjects by immunosequencing and related them to cytomegalovirus serostatus. Along with the roughly 670-subject first cohort, a separate validation cohort of over a hundred different subjects was used. High-throughput TCR immunosequencing, statistical association of individual TCRs with disease status, and machine learning were combined to predict cytomegalovirus infection status. A later analysis re-examined previously published TCR beta repertoires from hundreds of donors and added high-resolution HLA genotyping to investigate patterns of TCR occurrence. Rather than using new phenotypic data, the later analysis identified candidate immune exposures from TCR beta sequences and from how often those sequences occurred across donors. In an earlier analysis of 500 to 650 of the donors, high-throughput TCR beta sequencing was used to judge whether each TCR beta V gene segment behaved as functional or pseudogenic. Donor age, sex, ethnicity and CMV serostatus were compiled together with the repertoire data. A later genetic analysis used genome-wide SNP genotypes for about 60% of the 666 donors, treating that subset as a discovery cohort. All discovery cohort repertoires had been generated using a single sequencing platform. HLA typing covered class I and class II loci at four-digit resolution. The number of donors typed differed by locus, with 629-630 for A, B, C, DRB1 and DQB1, around 500 for DQA1, 600 to 610 for DPA1, and roughly 450 for DPB1. Roughly five DR-DQ haplotypes were handled as single units for association and clustering because linkage in the cohort was strong. Among some 400 genotyped donors of the cohort, an average of about 240,000 unique TCR beta nucleotide sequences was sequenced per donor, of which about 19% were non-productive. What the authors observed across the whole study: A further reported finding was that TCR beta sequences accurately predicted the HLA-A and HLA-B alleles for most subjects in the first cohort. Across donors, most TCR sequences were observed very rarely, whereas some public TCRs were present in many individuals. V-gene and J-gene trimming of TCR beta chains was associated with a missense DCLRE1C variant in a later genetic analysis, and the association was replicated in an independent cohort. The study listed 164 TCR beta chains as associated with cytomegalovirus. Because HLA typing was missing for some donors at each locus, association tests included only the typed subset. At a false discovery rate of 0.05, a later analysis linked 16,951 TCR beta sequences to specific HLA alleles. In a later analysis, TCR association rates were found to vary across HLA loci, with the most associated TCRs seen for DRB1 alleles and the fewest for HLA-C alleles. Because the 87-base-pair reads could not distinguish some IMGT-functional V segments, including TRBV6-2 and TRBV6-3, those segments were excluded. The cohort was sequenced for TCR beta chains only, and without alpha or paired-chain data the features that could be detected were limited. It was suggested by the authors that the approach could potentially be generalized to other disease states and immunological phenotypes. A later analysis found that HLA-associated TCR beta chains were more clonally expanded and had lower generation probabilities than equally common non-associated chains. Presence/absence analyses assumed roughly uniform sequencing depth across donors, an assumption that may not hold. According to a later analysis, most CMV-associated TCR beta chains appeared to be HLA-restricted, and the HLA associations seemed to be driven largely by CMV exposure. When HLA alleles, especially DR and DQ, strongly co-occurred, attributing TCR associations to individual alleles was difficult. A later analysis reported that several top co-occurrence clusters appeared linked to parvovirus B19, influenza, CMV and Epstein-Barr virus. In vitro tests confirmed that a few of the cytomegalovirus-associated TCR beta chains recognize cytomegalovirus antigens. Linkage disequilibrium might explain the correlated functional status among segregating V segments, but an unknown experimental factor could not be excluded. In both the original and validation cohorts, the classifier was reported to diagnose cytomegalovirus status with high specificity and sensitivity. For the cohort, immune exposure information was limited to CMV serostatus. In an earlier analysis of approximately 590 of the donors, most TCR beta V segments appeared in productive rearrangements about 90% or about 30% of the time, broadly matching IMGT annotations. The sequencing pipeline was judged likely to have produced a cluster of highly shared sequence variants as a technical artifact. Some 15 rarely observed V segments, including chromosome 9 orphons, were excluded from the earlier analysis of approximately 500 of the donors because counts were too low. A later genetic analysis reported fewer N-insertions in productive TCRs among donors in an Asian-associated ancestry cluster than the roughly 670-donor mean.

The cohort was made up of roughly 670 healthy bone marrow donors. All cohort members were sampled while nominally healthy, although unrecorded immune exposures were likely present. The donor was CMV seropositive and was included in the group of some 290 seropositive cohort members. Each donor provided a peripheral blood sample, and peripheral blood mononuclear cells were used for TCR beta sequencing. The Qiagen DNeasy Blood Extraction Kit was used to extract genomic DNA from the blood cell samples. The material sequenced was PBMCs. This clonotype was sampled from a man aged 40-49 years in good health and CMV-seropositive. Here the chain combines TRBV18 and TRBJ2-2, and TRBD1 may be the D gene, going by 6 matching bases. CDR3 sequence: CASSPLHGQPNTGELFF. The nucleotide sequence is given as TGTGCCAGCTCACCACTCCATGGACAGCCCAACACCGGGGAGCTGTTTTTT.